The 9 T cell receptor beta chains below were found in one sample sequenced in a study of cytomegalovirus exposure and HLA in healthy donors. The study ran its PCR with 60 Vbeta and 13 Jbeta primers. This table comes from immunoSEQ multiplex PCR, and its TCRdb copy is limited to in-frame clones, with some not included. The data show some 140,000 clones, approximately 80% seen once. Sequencing was performed on PBMCs. The origin of the receptors is a man younger than 40 in good health and CMV-seronegative.

V usage is TRBV6-1 and J usage is TRBJ2-2; maybe TRBD2 (6 bases). The ends were cut back, 6 bases at V and 3 bases at J, with 14 bases in the middle. Germline assignment: CDR1 MNHNS and CDR2 SASEGT. This CDR3 is built from 15 residues. The CDR3, as DNA: TGTGCCAGCAGCTTTAGCGGAGGGGACACCGGGGAGCTGTTTTTT. It yields the protein CASSFSGGDTGELFF.

The chain carries TRBV28 and TRBJ2-5; 11 nucleotides line up with TRBD1. This CDR3 has 16 amino acids. Looked up from germline, CDR1 is MDHEN and CDR2 is SYDVKM. Trimming cost V 5 bases and J 4 bases; bases outside gene matches: 9. CDR3 coding DNA: TGTGCCAGCAGTCCCAACCGAGGACAGGGGGCAGAGACCCAGTACTTC. This codes for CASSPNRGQGAETQYF.

The chain recombines TRBV7-9 with TRBJ2-7; 7 nucleotides agree with TRBD2. Losses at the gene ends were 2 bases for V and 7 bases for J; bases not matched to a gene: 8. The CDR3 consists of 14 residues. Germline CDR1 is SEHNR and CDR2 is FQNEAQ (reference sequence). CDR3 bases: TGTGCCAGCAGCTTAAGCGGGACCCCGGGAGAGCAGTACTTC. Its protein is CASSLSGTPGEQYF.

The J gene is TRBJ2-2, the V gene TRBV30; 15 nucleotides align to TRBD2. From germline, CDR1 is GTSNPN and CDR2 SVGIG (reference sequence). Losses at the gene ends were 3 bases for V and 7 bases for J; bases not matched to a gene: 12. The CDR3 has 18 residues. The CDR3 sequence: CAWRDTGGLAGGSGELFF. CDR3 coding DNA: TGTGCCTGGAGGGATACAGGGGGACTAGCGGGAGGAAGCGGGGAGCTGTTTTTT.

The V gene is TRBV28, the J gene TRBJ2-1, with D perhaps TRBD1 (6 bases). V dropped 6 bases and J dropped 8 bases, with 20 bases sitting between them. Per germline, CDR1 MDHEN and CDR2 SYDVKM. There are 15 residues in the CDR3. CDR3 region: CASRSPGQRPHEQFF. Written as DNA, the CDR3 is TGTGCCAGCAGGTCGCCAGGACAGAGACCCCATGAGCAGTTCTTC.

The chain couples TRBV7-6 to TRBJ2-5; TRBD1 is a possible D gene (5 bases). The V end lost 2 bases, the J end lost 1 base, and 5 bases lay between the germline ends. The CDR3 has 13 amino acids. Per the germline V gene, CDR1 is SGHVS and CDR2 is FNYEAQ. The CDR3 DNA follows: TGTGCCAGCAGCTTAAGGGGCCAAGAGACCCAGTACTTC. It codes for CASSLRGQETQYF.

This clone was picked up one time. The rearrangement links TRBV7-9 to TRBJ2-2; 10 nucleotides match TRBD2. The V gene end was trimmed by 0 bases and the J gene end by 9 bases; junction bases not matched to a gene: 16. The CDR3 sequence is 19 residues long. CDR1 is SEHNR, CDR2 FQNEAQ, per germline (reference sequence). CDR3 bases: TGTGCCAGCAGCTTAGCACGCCTAGCGGGGGACCATAGTGACCGGGAGCTGTTTTTT. Its protein product is CASSLARLAGDHSDRELFF.

The J gene is TRBJ1-1, the V gene TRBV10-2, with 8 nucleotides matching TRBD1. Germline assignment: CDR1 WSHSY and CDR2 SAAADI. J gave up 5 bases and V 6 bases, and 5 bases lay outside the gene matches. There are 13 residues in the CDR3. This CDR3 is CASRGRGLTEAFF. The CDR3 DNA follows: TGCGCCAGCAGGGGCAGGGGGCTGACTGAAGCTTTCTTT.

The CDR3 DNA is TGTGCCAGCAGCTCCTCTAGCGGGAGAAGCGATACGCAGTATTTT. Translating gives CASSSSSGRSDTQYF. This chain joins TRBV11-1 and TRBJ2-3; 10 bases fit TRBD2. The length of the CDR3 is 15 residues. The V segment lost 4 bases and the J segment 6 bases; nucleotides outside the gene matches: 7. Germline V CDR1 and CDR2: SGHAT, FQDESV (reference sequence).